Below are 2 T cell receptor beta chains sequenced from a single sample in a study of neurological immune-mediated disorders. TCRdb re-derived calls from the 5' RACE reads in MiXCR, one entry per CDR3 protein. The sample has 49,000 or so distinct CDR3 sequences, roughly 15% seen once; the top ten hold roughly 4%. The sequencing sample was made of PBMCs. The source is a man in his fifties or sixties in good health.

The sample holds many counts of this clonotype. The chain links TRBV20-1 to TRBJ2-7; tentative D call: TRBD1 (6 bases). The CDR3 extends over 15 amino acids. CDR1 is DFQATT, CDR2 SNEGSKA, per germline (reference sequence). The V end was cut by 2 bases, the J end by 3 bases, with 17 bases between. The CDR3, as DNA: TGCAGTGCTAGATCCGGACAGTTCAAGTTCTACGAGCAGTACTTC. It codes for CSARSGQFKFYEQYF.

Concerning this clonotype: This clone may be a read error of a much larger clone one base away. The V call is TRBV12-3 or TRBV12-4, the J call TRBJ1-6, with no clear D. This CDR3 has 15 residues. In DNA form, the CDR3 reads TGTTCCAGCAGTCCACGGTTGCCCTATAATTCACCCCTCCACTTT. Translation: CSSSPRLPYNSPLHF.